This T cell receptor beta chain was sequenced in a study of PD-L1 blockade in urothelial cancer. About the research overall: Males with bladder-origin urothelial cancer made up about 85% of the roughly 30 patients. Analyses used blood from 3 weeks (second dose) and 6 weeks after treatment start. Blood-derived samples held a median roughly 140,000 T cells.

In each PCR, synthetic TCR analog templates were spiked in. Profiled with immunoSEQ multiplex PCR; TCRdb holds only in-frame clones, not every one. The table shows about 80,000 clones, with around 90% occurring only once. V shed 4 bases and J 1 base; nucleotides not matched to a gene: 8. The CDR3 is made up of 16 amino acids. Germline-derived CDR1 and CDR2 are LNHDA and SQIVND (reference sequence). The sample in question was PBMCs, obtained around atezolizumab (anti-PD-L1) treatment. The chain carries TRBV19 and TRBJ2-3; 7 bases map to TRBD2. The receptor comes from a woman aged 70-85 years with urothelial cancer. The CDR3 is CASSRGGEGGTDTQYF. The CDR3 coding sequence is TGTGCCAGTAGTAGGGGAGGGGAAGGGGGCACAGATACGCAGTATTTT.